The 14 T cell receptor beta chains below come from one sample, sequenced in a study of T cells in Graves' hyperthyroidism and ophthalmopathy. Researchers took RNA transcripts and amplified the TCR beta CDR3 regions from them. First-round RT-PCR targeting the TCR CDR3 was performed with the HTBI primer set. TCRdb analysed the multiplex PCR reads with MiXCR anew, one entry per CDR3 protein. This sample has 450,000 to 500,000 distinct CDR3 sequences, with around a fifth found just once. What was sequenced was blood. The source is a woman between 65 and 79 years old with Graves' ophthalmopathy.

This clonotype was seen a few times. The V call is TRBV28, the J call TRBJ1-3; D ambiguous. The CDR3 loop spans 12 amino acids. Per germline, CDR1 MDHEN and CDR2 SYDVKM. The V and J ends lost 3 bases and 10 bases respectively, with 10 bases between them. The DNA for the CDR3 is TGTGCCAGCAGTTTCAAGTATCGGACCATATATTTT. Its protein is CASSFKYRTIYF.

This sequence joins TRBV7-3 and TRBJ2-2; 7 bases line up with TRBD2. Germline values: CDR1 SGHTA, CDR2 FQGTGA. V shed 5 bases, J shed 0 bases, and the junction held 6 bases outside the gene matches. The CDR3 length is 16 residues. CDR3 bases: TGTGCCAGCAGCCTCATGGGGGGGTCGAACACCGGGGAGCTGTTTTTT. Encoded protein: CASSLMGGSNTGELFF.

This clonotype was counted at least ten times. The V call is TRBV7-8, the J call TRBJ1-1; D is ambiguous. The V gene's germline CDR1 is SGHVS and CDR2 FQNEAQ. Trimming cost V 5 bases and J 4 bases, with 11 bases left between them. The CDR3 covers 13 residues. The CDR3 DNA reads TGTGCCAGCAGCATCGGTTCCCCCACTGAAGCTTTCTTT. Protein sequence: CASSIGSPTEAFF.

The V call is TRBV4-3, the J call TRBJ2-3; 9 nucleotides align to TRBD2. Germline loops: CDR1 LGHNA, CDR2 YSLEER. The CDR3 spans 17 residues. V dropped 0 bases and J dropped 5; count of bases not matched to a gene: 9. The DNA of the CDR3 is TGCGCCAGCAGCCAAGATCCAGCTAGCGGGATTGGAGATACGCAGTATTTT. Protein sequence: CASSQDPASGIGDTQYF.

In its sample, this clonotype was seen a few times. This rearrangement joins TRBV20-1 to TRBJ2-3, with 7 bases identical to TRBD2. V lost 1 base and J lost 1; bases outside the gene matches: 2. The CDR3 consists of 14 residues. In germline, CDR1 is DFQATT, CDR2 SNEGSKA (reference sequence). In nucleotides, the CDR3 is TGCAGTGCTAGAGGAACTAGCGGCACAGATACGCAGTATTTT. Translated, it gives CSARGTSGTDTQYF.

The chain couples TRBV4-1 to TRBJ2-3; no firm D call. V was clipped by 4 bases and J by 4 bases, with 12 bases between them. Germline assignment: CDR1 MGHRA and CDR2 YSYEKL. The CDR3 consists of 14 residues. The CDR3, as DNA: TGCGCCAGCAGCCTCCCAGTCGAAGCAGATACGCAGTATTTT. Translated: CASSLPVEADTQYF.

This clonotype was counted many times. CDR3 sequence reads: CASRAGTIGGEQFF. The CDR3, as DNA: TGTGCCAGCAGGGCCGGGACCATCGGAGGTGAGCAGTTCTTC. The chain employs TRBV2 and TRBJ2-1; D possibly uses TRBD1 or TRBD2 (5 bases each). CDR3 size: 14 residues. CDR1 is SNHLY and CDR2 is FYNNEI in the germline V gene. Trimming pared 6 bases from V and 9 bases from J, leaving 18 bases between.

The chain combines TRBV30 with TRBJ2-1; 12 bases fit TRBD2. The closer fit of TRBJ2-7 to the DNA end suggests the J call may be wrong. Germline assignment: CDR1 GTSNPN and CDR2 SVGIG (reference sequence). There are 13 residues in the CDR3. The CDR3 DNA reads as TGTGCCTGGAGAGGACTAGCGGGAAGTGAGCAGTACTTC. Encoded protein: CAWRGLAGSEQYF.

The CDR3 loop reads CSVHRVQETQYF. CDR3 DNA: TGCAGCGTCCACAGGGTCCAAGAGACCCAGTACTTC. The V call is TRBV29-1, the J call TRBJ2-5; D possibly corresponds to TRBD1 (6 bases). CDR3 length: 12 residues. CDR1 SQVTM and CDR2 ANQGSEA come from the germline V gene. The ends were cut back, 6 bases at V and 1 base at J, with 9 bases in the middle. The variable domain in full, completed from reference TRBV29-1 and TRBJ2-5, reads SAVISQKPSRDICQRGTSLTIQCQVDSQVTMMFWYRQQPGQSLTLIATANQGSEATYESGFVIDKFPISRPNLTFSTLTVSNMSPEDSSIYLCSVHRVQETQYFGPGTRLLVL.

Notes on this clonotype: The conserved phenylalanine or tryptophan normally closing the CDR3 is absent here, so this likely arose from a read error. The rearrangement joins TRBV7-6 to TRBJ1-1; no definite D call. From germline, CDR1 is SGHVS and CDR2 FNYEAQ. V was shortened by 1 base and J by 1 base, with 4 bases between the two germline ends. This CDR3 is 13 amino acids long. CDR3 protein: CASSLERNTEAFL. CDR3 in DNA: TGTGCCAGCAGCTTAGAGAGGAACACTGAAGCTTTCCTT.

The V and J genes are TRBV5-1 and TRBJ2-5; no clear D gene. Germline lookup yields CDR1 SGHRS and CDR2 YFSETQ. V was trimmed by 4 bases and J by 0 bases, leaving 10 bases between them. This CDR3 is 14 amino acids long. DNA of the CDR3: TGCGCCAGCAGCCTCCTCGGGTACCAAGAGACCCAGTACTTC. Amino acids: CASSLLGYQETQYF.

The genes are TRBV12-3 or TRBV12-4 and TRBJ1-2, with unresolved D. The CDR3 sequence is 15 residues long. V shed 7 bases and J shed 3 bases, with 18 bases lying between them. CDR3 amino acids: CASNFGMRSYYGYTF. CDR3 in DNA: TGTGCCAGCAATTTCGGGATGCGGAGCTACTATGGCTACACCTTC.

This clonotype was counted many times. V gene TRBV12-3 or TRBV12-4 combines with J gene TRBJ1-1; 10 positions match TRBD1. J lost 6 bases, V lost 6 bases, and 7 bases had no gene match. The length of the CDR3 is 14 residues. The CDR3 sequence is CASRRTGTGAEAFF. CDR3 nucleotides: TGTGCCAGCAGGCGGACTGGGACAGGGGCTGAAGCTTTCTTT.

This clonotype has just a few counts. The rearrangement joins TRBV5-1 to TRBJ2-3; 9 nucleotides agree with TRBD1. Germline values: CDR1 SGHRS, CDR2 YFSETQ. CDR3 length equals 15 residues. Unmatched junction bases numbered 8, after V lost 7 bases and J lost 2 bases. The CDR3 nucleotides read TGCGCCAGCCATGCGGGGACAGGGCCCACAGATACGCAGTATTTT. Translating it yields CASHAGTGPTDTQYF.